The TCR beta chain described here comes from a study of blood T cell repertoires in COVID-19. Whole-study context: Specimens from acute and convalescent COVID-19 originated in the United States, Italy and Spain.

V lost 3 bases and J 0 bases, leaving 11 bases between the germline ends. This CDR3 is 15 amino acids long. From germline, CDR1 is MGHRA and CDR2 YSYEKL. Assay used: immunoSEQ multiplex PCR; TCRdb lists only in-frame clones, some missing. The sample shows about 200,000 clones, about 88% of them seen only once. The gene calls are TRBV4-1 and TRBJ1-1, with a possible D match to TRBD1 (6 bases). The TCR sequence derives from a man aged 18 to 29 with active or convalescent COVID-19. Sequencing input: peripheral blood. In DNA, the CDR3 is TGCGCCAGCAGCCAGGCTTACAGGGTGAACACTGAAGCTTTCTTT. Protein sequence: CASSQAYRVNTEAFF.